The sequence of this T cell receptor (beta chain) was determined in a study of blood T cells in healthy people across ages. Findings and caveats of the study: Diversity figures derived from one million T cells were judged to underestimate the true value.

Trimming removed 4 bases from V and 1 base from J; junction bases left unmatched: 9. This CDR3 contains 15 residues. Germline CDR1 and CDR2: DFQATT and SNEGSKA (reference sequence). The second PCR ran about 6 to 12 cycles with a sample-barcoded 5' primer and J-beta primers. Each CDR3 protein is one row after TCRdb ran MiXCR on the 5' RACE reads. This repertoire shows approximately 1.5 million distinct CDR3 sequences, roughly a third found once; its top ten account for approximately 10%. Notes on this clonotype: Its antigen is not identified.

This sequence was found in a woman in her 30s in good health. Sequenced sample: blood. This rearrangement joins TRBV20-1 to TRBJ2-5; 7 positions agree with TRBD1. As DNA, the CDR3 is TGCAGTGCTACCCCCGACAGGGCTACCCAAGAGACCCAGTACTTC. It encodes CSATPDRATQETQYF.